Listed here is a single T cell receptor (beta chain). Antigen specificity is unknown. This entry is derived from a study of monozygotic twins with inflammatory bowel disease. General study findings and limits: Some repertoire variability may stem from patients' differing immunosuppressive treatments.

Collection of an approximately 2.5 ml blood sample took place per donor. Samples each yielded cDNA through eight separate reactions. cDNA for TCRalpha and TCRbeta was amplified by nested PCRs of about 15 then around 9 cycles. TCRdb re-called the 5' RACE reads and gives one entry per CDR3 protein, without DNA. In total, the table holds around 140,000 distinct CDR3 sequences. CDR1 SGHKS and CDR2 YYEKEE come from the germline V gene (reference sequence). The CDR3 is 13 residues long. Material for sequencing was blood. This clonotype was sampled from a human donor with ulcerative colitis or Crohn's disease, or a healthy co-twin of an affected twin (not recorded which). This chain links TRBV5-5 with TRBJ1-1. The CDR3 sequence: CASNRPMNTEAFF.